This entry concerns a single T cell receptor (beta chain). The length of the CDR3 is 13 residues. The V end lost 5 bases, the J end lost 4 bases, and 9 bases lay between the germline ends. From germline, CDR1 is SEHNR and CDR2 FQNEAQ (reference sequence). Generated by immunoSEQ multiplex PCR, the TCRdb table keeps only in-frame clones and is missing some. The table includes about 150,000 clones, around 84% detected once. The data were taken from a study of blood T cell repertoires in COVID-19. The V gene is TRBV7-9, the J gene TRBJ1-5, with TRBD1 as a possible D gene (6 bases). The receptor comes from a woman in her fifties or sixties who had recovered from COVID-19. Sequencing input: PBMCs or T cells enriched from blood (not recorded which). The CDR3 protein is CASSPDRNQPQHF. The CDR3 coding sequence is TGTGCCAGCAGCCCGGACAGAAATCAGCCCCAGCATTTT.